The clone carrying this T cell receptor beta chain was recorded a few times. TCRdb re-called the 5' RACE reads with MiXCR, one entry per CDR3 protein. Of about 100,000 distinct CDR3 sequences in the sample, around 24% were seen once. The source of the sample is a study of CD8 T cells in ankylosing spondylitis. The CDR3 totals 13 residues. Germline CDR1 and CDR2: LGHDT and YNNKEL (reference sequence). Trimming took off 1 base at V and 6 bases at J, with 6 bases between the two ends. The chain joins TRBV3-1 to TRBJ1-4; D unresolved. The sample comprised synovial fluid, either unsorted or a sorted T cell fraction (not recorded which). The TCR originated in a male donor with ankylosing spondylitis. The CDR3 coding sequence is TGTGCCAGCAGCCAAGTTGTTCATGAAAAACTGTTTTTT. This gives the protein CASSQVVHEKLFF. Variable domain in full (rest from reference TRBV3-1 and TRBJ1-4): DTAVSQTPKYLVTQMGNDKSIKCEQNLGHDTMYWYKQDSKKFLKIMFSYNNKELIINETVPNRFSPKSPDKAHLNLHINSLELGDSAVYFCASSQVVHEKLFFGSGTQLSVL.